A single TCR beta chain is shown here with its context. The sample is drawn from a study of blood T cell repertoires in COVID-19. The ends lost 6 bases at V and 9 bases at J; junction bases unmatched: 11. The CDR3 spans 14 residues. Looked up from germline, CDR1 is KGHSH and CDR2 is LQKENI. Only in-frame clones appear in the TCRdb table, and some are missing; sequencing was by immunoSEQ multiplex PCR. The sample contains more than 300,000 clones, roughly 90% of which appear only once. This clonotype was sampled from a woman aged 30 to 39 who had recovered from COVID-19. The chain is built from TRBV18 and TRBJ1-2, with 9 bases aligning to TRBD1. The sample was PBMCs or T cells enriched from blood (not recorded which). The DNA of the CDR3 is TGTGCCAGCTCCCATGCGGGGACAGGGAGTAGCTACACCTTC. It codes for CASSHAGTGSSYTF.